These 24 T cell receptor beta chains share one sample of origin, sequenced in a study of post-analysis software for immune sequencing data. Study-wide results and limits: Patients used five TRBV segments, including TRBV5-6, TRBV5-1 and TRBV20-1, more often than controls.

Their antigens remain unidentified. TCR beta cDNA libraries included unique molecular identifiers. A single record per CDR3 protein comes from TCRdb applying MiXCR to the PCR reads. The sample comprises 380,000 or so distinct CDR3 sequences, roughly 35% of which are singletons, and 13% rests with the top ten. The material sequenced was blood. All receptors derive from a girl aged 10 to 17 with multiple sclerosis.

This clonotype turned up a few times. The chain carries TRBV7-9 and TRBJ1-1; tentative D call: TRBD1 (5 bases). The CDR3 runs to 14 residues. The V gene lost 5 bases and the J gene lost 7 bases, with 17 bases spanning the gap. Per the germline V gene, CDR1 is SEHNR and CDR2 is FQNEAQ (reference sequence). The chain's CDR3 is CASSPYGTGGEAFF. The CDR3 DNA sequence: TGTGCCAGCAGCCCGTACGGGACCGGGGGTGAAGCTTTCTTT.

The chain employs TRBV7-3 and TRBJ2-3; 11 positions match TRBD2. Germline V gene sequence: CDR1 SGHTA, CDR2 FQGTGA. CDR3 length: 16 amino acids. With V trimmed by 2 bases and J by 6 bases, 7 bases remained unmatched. The CDR3 is CASSLGFSGGADTQYF. The CDR3 nucleotides read TGTGCCAGCAGCTTAGGGTTTAGCGGGGGGGCGGATACGCAGTATTTT.

This clonotype was recorded a few times. The J gene is TRBJ2-1, the V gene TRBV27; no definite D call. Trimming left V 8 bases short and J 1 base short, with 9 bases between. The CDR3 totals 13 residues. Germline V lookup: CDR1 MNHEY, CDR2 SMNVEV (reference sequence). The CDR3 sequence is CASALGSYNEQFF. The DNA of the CDR3 is TGTGCCAGCGCCCTGGGGTCCTACAATGAGCAGTTCTTC.

V is TRBV5-1 and J is TRBJ2-7, with D perhaps being TRBD1 or TRBD2 (6 bases each). Trimming stripped 4 bases from V and 3 bases from J, with 17 bases between. CDR3 size: 15 residues. Per germline, CDR1 SGHRS and CDR2 YFSETQ. As DNA, the CDR3 is TGCGCCAGCAGCCGAATCGGGGGCGCTGGCTACGAGCAGTACTTC. It codes for CASSRIGGAGYEQYF.

This clonotype was seen a few times. The gene calls are TRBV28 and TRBJ2-1; TRBD1 matches 7 bases. V dropped 5 bases and J dropped 3; count of bases not matched to a gene: 10. Germline V gene lookup returns CDR1 MDHEN and CDR2 SYDVKM. The CDR3 consists of 16 residues. Here the CDR3 reads CASSPQTGTYYNEQFF. The CDR3 nucleotides are TGTGCCAGCAGTCCACAGACAGGGACCTACTACAATGAGCAGTTCTTC.

The V gene is TRBV20-1, the J gene TRBJ2-5; D is possibly TRBD2 (6 bases). The assigned J gene may be wrong: the sequence end matches TRBJ2-7 better. The CDR3 is made up of 15 amino acids. CDR1 is DFQATT, CDR2 SNEGSKA, per germline (reference sequence). The DNA for the CDR3 is TGCAGTGCCTTAGCGGAGGACCTTTCATTCTACGAGCAGTACTTC. It is translated as CSALAEDLSFYEQYF.

Turning to this clonotype: A much larger clone differs from this one at a single base, so this may be a read error. The CDR3 region is CASSQDADRAGETQYF. The CDR3 nucleotides are TGCGCCAGCAGCCAAGATGCGGACAGGGCGGGAGAGACCCAGTACTTC. The chain has TRBV4-1 and TRBJ2-5, with 8 bases that match TRBD1. V trimming: 0 bases; J trimming: 4 bases; junction bases outside the gene matches: 7. The CDR3 runs 16 residues. Germline CDR1 is MGHRA and CDR2 is YSYEKL.

At least ten counts were recorded for this clonotype. The V call is TRBV29-1, the J call TRBJ1-2; 7 bases match TRBD1. The CDR3 sequence is 11 residues long. The V gene's germline CDR1 is SQVTM and CDR2 ANQGSEA. After removal of 8 bases from V and 8 bases from J, the junction contained 8 bases not matched to a gene. The CDR3 nucleotides are TGCAGCTCCTTCGACAGGGACGGCTACACCTTC. Amino acid sequence: CSSFDRDGYTF.

This clonotype was picked up a small number of times. This sequence joins TRBV7-9 and TRBJ2-1; 11 nucleotides line up with TRBD2. Germline V gene data show CDR1 as SEHNR and CDR2 as FQNEAQ (reference sequence). The CDR3 consists of 17 residues. With 6 bases clipped from V and 2 bases from J, the junction kept 9 bases outside the gene matches. The CDR3 here is CASRRPLAGGPYNEQFF. The CDR3 coding sequence is TGTGCCAGCAGACGACCTCTAGCGGGGGGCCCCTACAATGAGCAGTTCTTC.

This clonotype was recorded a few times. This chain connects TRBV5-1 to TRBJ2-7; perhaps D is TRBD1 or TRBD2 (5 bases each). The germline V and J ends were trimmed by 4 bases and 2 bases, with 16 bases remaining between them. Germline V gene sequence: CDR1 SGHRS, CDR2 YFSETQ. The CDR3 has 15 amino acids. As DNA, the CDR3 is TGCGCCAGCAGCGACGGGACGGGCAAGACCTACGAGCAGTACTTC. This codes for CASSDGTGKTYEQYF.

This clonotype was detected only a few times. The CDR3 coding sequence is TGTGCCAGCAGCTTAGATTTAATTTACCAGTGGGTTGAGGACTATGGCTACACCTTC. As protein: CASSLDLIYQWVEDYGYTF. This chain links TRBV7-9 with TRBJ1-2; no definite D call. Germline CDR1 SEHNR, CDR2 FQNEAQ (reference sequence). This CDR3 region has 19 residues. Trimming took off 1 base at V and 3 bases at J, with 24 bases between the two ends.

This clonotype was counted only a few times. The chain couples TRBV20-1 to TRBJ1-2; TRBD1 is a possible D gene (5 bases). This CDR3 region has 13 residues. V was cut by 4 bases and J by 3 bases, with 12 bases left in between. Germline CDR1 DFQATT, CDR2 SNEGSKA (reference sequence). CDR3: CSATQGIDYGYTF. CDR3 sequence (DNA): TGCAGTGCTACCCAGGGAATCGACTATGGCTACACCTTC.

The chain joins TRBV12-3 or TRBV12-4 to TRBJ2-2; D not certain. V was trimmed by 7 bases and J by 6 bases, leaving 12 bases between them. The length of the CDR3 is 13 residues. In DNA form, the CDR3 reads TGTGCCAGCAAACTCGGGTTTTCCGGGGAGCTGTTTTTT. Translated: CASKLGFSGELFF.

The chain recombines TRBV7-9 with TRBJ2-1; TRBD2 matches 11 bases. The germline V gene encodes CDR1 SEHNR and CDR2 FQNEAQ (reference sequence). This CDR3 has 17 residues. Trimming cost V 2 bases and J 5 bases; bases outside gene matches: 8. The CDR3: CASSLHASGGPHNEQFF. The CDR3 bases are TGTGCCAGCAGCTTACACGCTAGCGGGGGGCCACACAATGAGCAGTTCTTC.

The J gene is TRBJ2-7, the V gene TRBV4-3, with TRBD2 as a possible D gene (5 bases). Looked up from germline, CDR1 is LGHNA and CDR2 is YSLEER. The V end lost 0 bases, the J end lost 0 bases, and 12 bases lay between the germline ends. This CDR3 comprises 16 residues. In DNA, the CDR3 is TGCGCCAGCAGCCAAGAGGGAGACTGCAGCTCCTACGAGCAGTACTTC. Translated, it gives CASSQEGDCSSYEQYF.

This clonotype was found a few times. The chain combines TRBV5-6 with TRBJ1-2; 7 nucleotides agree with TRBD1. CDR1 SGHDT and CDR2 YYEEEE come from the germline V gene. J was trimmed by 7 bases and V by 3 bases; bases with no gene match: 9. The CDR3 has 14 amino acids. The CDR3 protein is CASSWGRQGAGYTF. The CDR3 DNA reads as TGTGCCAGCAGCTGGGGGAGACAGGGTGCTGGCTACACCTTC.

J is TRBJ2-1 and V is TRBV12-3 or TRBV12-4, with D uncertain. The ends were cut back, 3 bases at V and 8 bases at J, with 5 bases in the middle. The CDR3 length is 11 residues. The CDR3 loop reads CASSFIDEQFF. The DNA for the CDR3 is TGTGCCAGCAGTTTTATCGATGAGCAGTTCTTC.

V gene TRBV6-6 combines with J gene TRBJ1-6; 7 bases map to TRBD1. The CDR3 has 16 residues. Germline-derived CDR1 and CDR2 are MNHNY and SVGAGI (reference sequence). J lost 8 bases, V lost 2 bases, and 9 bases had no gene match. The CDR3 DNA is TGTGCCAGCAGTTACAGACGGGGGACAGCCGATTCACCCCTCCACTTT. Its translation: CASSYRRGTADSPLHF.

This clonotype has just a few counts. CDR3 loop: CASSRGQGWGYTF. CDR3 nucleotides: TGTGCCAGCAGCCGAGGACAGGGGTGGGGCTACACCTTC. The chain employs TRBV28 and TRBJ1-2, with 9 bases aligning to TRBD1. Trimming removed 6 bases from V and 8 bases from J; junction bases left unmatched: 7. Germline loops: CDR1 MDHEN, CDR2 SYDVKM. The CDR3 length is 13 residues.

In its sample, this clonotype was seen a few times. DNA for the CDR3: TGCGCCAGCAGTGAGGGGTCGGACCAAGAGACCCAGTACTTC. It translates to CASSEGSDQETQYF. V gene TRBV10-1 combines with J gene TRBJ2-5; D is unclear. Trimming cost V 2 bases and J 0 bases, with 7 bases left between them. This CDR3 region has 14 residues. From germline, CDR1 is WNHNN and CDR2 SYGVQD (reference sequence).

This chain joins TRBV6-2 or TRBV6-3 and TRBJ2-7; 7 nucleotides align to TRBD2. The CDR3 has 14 residues. The V gene end was trimmed by 3 bases and the J gene end by 4 bases; junction bases not matched to a gene: 6. Per germline, CDR1 MNHEY and CDR2 SVGEGT. CDR3 sequence: CASSYGGGPYEQYF. CDR3 in DNA: TGTGCCAGCAGTTATGGCGGGGGACCATACGAGCAGTACTTC.

This chain connects TRBV12-3 or TRBV12-4 to TRBJ2-5; no firm D call. Trimming cost V 5 bases and J 5 bases, with 18 bases left between them. This CDR3 has 15 residues. In DNA, the CDR3 is TGTGCCAGCAGTCAAACGGCCGCCACCGGGGAGACCCAGTACTTC. Translated, it gives CASSQTAATGETQYF.

The CDR3 sequence: CASSWTGLKNIQYF. As DNA, the CDR3 is TGTGCCAGCAGCTGGACAGGTCTAAAAAACATTCAGTACTTC. The V call is TRBV5-6, the J call TRBJ2-4; TRBD1 agrees at 7 bases. Losses at the gene ends were 3 bases for V and 4 bases for J; bases not matched to a gene: 4. The V gene's germline CDR1 is SGHDT and CDR2 YYEEEE. The CDR3 contains 14 residues.

The rearrangement joins TRBV5-1 to TRBJ2-1; D gene unclear. The V gene lost 0 bases and the J gene lost 5 bases, with 12 bases spanning the gap. CDR3 size: 15 residues. Germline V gives CDR1 SGHRS, CDR2 YFSETQ. This CDR3 reads CASSLALSTNNEQFF. CDR3 in DNA: TGCGCCAGCAGCTTGGCCCTGAGTACGAACAATGAGCAGTTCTTC.